The clone carrying this T cell receptor beta chain was observed many times. The target antigen is unknown. MiXCR, applied by TCRdb to the RACE reads, yields one record per CDR3 protein. Of about 140,000 distinct CDR3 sequences listed, about an eighth are singletons. The time point is: patch test 2, 6 weeks after DPC sensitization. Treatment: therapeutic diphenylcyclopropenone sensitization with weekly scalp DPC. At every patch-test visit, blood was drawn before the patch test was applied. Sample donors consisted of patients with alopecia, aged 18 to 70 years, who were suitable for DPC. These data belong to a study of human T cells and chemical hapten exposure. Study conclusions and caveats: Alopecia in all donors means immunity may differ from healthy individuals.

Sequenced here: whole blood, sampled in connection with sensitization to the hapten diphenylcyclopropenone (DPC). This receptor was obtained from a woman between 45 and 60 years old with alopecia areata. Some clones in this sample may be carry-over from other donors' samples.

CDR3 amino acids: CASSPGTSGAYNEQFF. As DNA, the CDR3 is TGTGCCAGCAGCCCGGGGACTAGCGGAGCCTACAATGAGCAGTTCTTC. The V and J genes are TRBV7-2 and TRBJ2-1; TRBD2 matches 11 bases. J lost 2 bases, V lost 5 bases, and 5 bases had no gene match. The CDR3 loop spans 16 amino acids. Germline CDR1 is SGHTA and CDR2 is FQGNSA.